This is a list of T cell receptor beta chains from one sample in a study of blood T cells in healthy people across ages. TCRdb fed the 5' RACE reads into MiXCR, producing one record per CDR3 protein. The sample contains 850,000 to 1,300,000 distinct CDR3 sequences, 35% to 50% of which appear only once. The sequenced material came from blood. These receptors originate from a woman in her fifties or sixties in good health. Each CDR3 is given without its conserved first and last residue. Fields, in order: V gene, J gene, CDR3 protein.

v_gene: TRBV7-2; j_gene: NA; CDR3aa: ASSLSGGRAGEQY
v_gene: TRBV6-5; j_gene: TRBJ1-1; CDR3aa: ASSSRGKGTEAF
v_gene: TRBV7-2; j_gene: TRBJ2-3; CDR3aa: ASSSPLAGRTDTQY
v_gene: TRBV7-3; j_gene: TRBJ2-3; CDR3aa: AGSLLAGASTDTQY
v_gene: TRBV19; j_gene: TRBJ1-5; CDR3aa: ASTDRYSNQPQH
v_gene: TRBV12-3/TRBV12-4; j_gene: TRBJ2-3; CDR3aa: ASSQTGPSTDTQY
v_gene: TRBV20-1; j_gene: TRBJ2-3; CDR3aa: SASLPSGRAGDTDTQY
v_gene: TRBV20-1; j_gene: TRBJ2-3; CDR3aa: SARDGGRATDTQY
v_gene: TRBV20-1; j_gene: TRBJ2-1; CDR3aa: SASEQGSYNEQF
v_gene: TRBV20-1; j_gene: TRBJ2-1; CDR3aa: SARSTSGRSNEQF
v_gene: TRBV7-2; j_gene: TRBJ2-5; CDR3aa: ASSRAPAETQY
v_gene: TRBV27; j_gene: TRBJ2-1; CDR3aa: ASSWTLAGGMDEQF
v_gene: TRBV6-5; j_gene: TRBJ2-3; CDR3aa: ASSSPSGPSTDTQY
v_gene: TRBV24-1; j_gene: TRBJ2-5; CDR3aa: ATSEILGAQETQY
v_gene: TRBV2; j_gene: TRBJ2-5; CDR3aa: ASSEAGTKQETQY
v_gene: TRBV7-9; j_gene: NA; CDR3aa: ASSPYREGLYEQY
v_gene: TRBV10-3; j_gene: TRBJ2-5; CDR3aa: AISEAPRGQGERQY
v_gene: TRBV20-1; j_gene: NA; CDR3aa: SARDGQTGYEQY
v_gene: TRBV5-1; j_gene: TRBJ2-1; CDR3aa: ASSLRPGLADNEQF
v_gene: TRBV7-2; j_gene: TRBJ2-1; CDR3aa: ASSFQGGRNEQF
v_gene: TRBV20-1; j_gene: TRBJ2-3; CDR3aa: SASQLAGASTDTQY
v_gene: TRBV5-1; j_gene: NA; CDR3aa: ASSPQPRTGGETQY
v_gene: TRBV20-1; j_gene: TRBJ2-3; CDR3aa: SATGLAGKVRDTQY
v_gene: TRBV29-1; j_gene: TRBJ2-3; CDR3aa: SVADRTDTQY
v_gene: TRBV9; j_gene: TRBJ2-3; CDR3aa: ASLQGTVANTRY
v_gene: TRBV29-1; j_gene: NA; CDR3aa: SVELGNGETQY
v_gene: TRBV7-8; j_gene: TRBJ2-3; CDR3aa: ASSLGQGVGTDTQY
v_gene: TRBV20-1; j_gene: TRBJ1-1; CDR3aa: SAPGAMNTEAF
v_gene: TRBV27; j_gene: NA; CDR3aa: ASSPRDTLYEQY
v_gene: TRBV29-1; j_gene: TRBJ2-1; CDR3aa: SARRGDEQF
v_gene: TRBV2; j_gene: TRBJ1-4; CDR3aa: ASRQGTTNEKLF
v_gene: TRBV20-1; j_gene: TRBJ2-1; CDR3aa: SARVLLAGASYNEQF
v_gene: TRBV7-9; j_gene: TRBJ1-4; CDR3aa: ASSPMAQPTNEKLF
v_gene: TRBV27; j_gene: TRBJ1-4; CDR3aa: ASSLIRGGEKLF
v_gene: TRBV9; j_gene: TRBJ2-5; CDR3aa: ASKPGSSHQETQY
v_gene: TRBV5-6; j_gene: TRBJ1-1; CDR3aa: ASSWDRGVNTEAF
v_gene: TRBV2; j_gene: TRBJ1-4; CDR3aa: ASMIEKLF
v_gene: TRBV5-1; j_gene: TRBJ2-7; CDR3aa: ASSLVALGGTGIYEQY
v_gene: TRBV5-1; j_gene: TRBJ2-3; CDR3aa: ASSLGGQDTDTQY
v_gene: TRBV5-1; j_gene: TRBJ2-3; CDR3aa: ASSTGLAGADTQY
v_gene: TRBV20-1; j_gene: TRBJ1-1; CDR3aa: SASPTVQGTEAF
v_gene: TRBV5-4; j_gene: TRBJ1-4; CDR3aa: ASSGTGSRDEKLF
v_gene: TRBV29-1; j_gene: TRBJ1-2; CDR3aa: SVETGTDGYT
v_gene: TRBV5-1; j_gene: TRBJ2-1; CDR3aa: ASSLVRLDEQF
v_gene: TRBV20-1; j_gene: TRBJ2-7; CDR3aa: SANKLGGGGFYNEQY